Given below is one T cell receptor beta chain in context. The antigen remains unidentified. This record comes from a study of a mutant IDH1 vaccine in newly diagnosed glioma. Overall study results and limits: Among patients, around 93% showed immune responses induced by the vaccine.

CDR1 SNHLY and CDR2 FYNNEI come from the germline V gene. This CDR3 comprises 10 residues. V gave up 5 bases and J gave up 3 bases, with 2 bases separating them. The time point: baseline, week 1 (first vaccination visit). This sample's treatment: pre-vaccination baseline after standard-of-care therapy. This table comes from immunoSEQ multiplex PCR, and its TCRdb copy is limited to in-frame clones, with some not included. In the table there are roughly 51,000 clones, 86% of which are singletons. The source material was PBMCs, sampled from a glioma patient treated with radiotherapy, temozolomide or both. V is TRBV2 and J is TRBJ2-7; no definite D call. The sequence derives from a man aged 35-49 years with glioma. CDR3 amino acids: CASSNYEQYF. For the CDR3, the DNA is TGTGCCAGCAGTAACTACGAGCAGTACTTC.